This TCR beta chain was identified during a study of CXCR3-negative and CXCR3-positive naive CD8 T cells. Study-level findings and limits: Against CXCR3-negative naive cells, CXCR3-positive naive cells showed more hydrophobic TRB CDR3s. Cryopreservation partially lowered CXCR3 expression, so most assays used fresh PBMCs.

5' RACE with UMI labels generated the TRB cDNA libraries. With the 5' RACE reads reprocessed, TCRdb shows one record per CDR3 protein and no DNA. The ten top clones account for roughly 1.5%, within a sample of 2,500 to 3,500 distinct CDR3 sequences. This clonotype is classed as medium-sized by frequency. The antigen is undetermined. Germline loops: CDR1 MNHEY, CDR2 SMNVEV (reference sequence). The CDR3 covers 19 residues. The V call is TRBV27, the J call TRBJ2-1; TCRdb designates TRBD2, a call that cannot be tested without DNA. Sequencing was performed on naive CXCR3+ CD8+ T cells from blood. Subset meaning: CD45RO-CCR7+CD27+CD95- naive CD8+ T cells expressing CXCR3 (TNR3+). This clonotype was obtained from a human donor in good health. Some clones in this sample may be carry-over from other donors' samples. The CDR3 region is CASSLGGNPARSSYNEQFF.